This TCR beta chain was identified during a study of post-analysis software for immune sequencing data. Overall study context: In terms of disease course, relapsing-remitting, secondary progressive and progressive-relapsing multiple sclerosis were included.

Study-level findings and limits: The normalized Chao1 diversity of multiple sclerosis patients was significantly lower than that of controls. Patients used about 5 TRBV segments, including TRBV5-6, TRBV5-1 and TRBV20-1, more often than controls.

In germline, CDR1 is SGHTA, CDR2 FQGNSA. The CDR3 runs to 14 residues. The ends were cut back, 5 bases at V and 3 bases at J, with 13 bases in the middle. Incorporated into the TCR beta cDNA libraries were unique molecular identifiers, which served to reduce PCR and sequencing biases. Once roughly 1 to 10 million T cells were used, roughly 500,000 cDNA molecules resulted. A single record per CDR3 protein comes from TCRdb applying MiXCR to the PCR reads. The sample contains roughly 800,000 distinct CDR3 sequences, about 50% of which appear only once. Comment on this clonotype: As yet, its antigen is unknown.

The TCR sequence derives from a girl under 18 with multiple sclerosis. The specimen was blood. The chain uses TRBV7-2 and TRBJ1-2; a possible D gene is TRBD1 (5 bases). The CDR3 region has the DNA TGTGCCAGCAGCCTGGGGGGGAATGACTATGGCTACACCTTC. Translation gives CASSLGGNDYGYTF.